This entry features one T cell receptor (beta chain) sequence. No antigen is known for it. These data are taken from a study of OX40 agonist ivuxolimab in advanced cancers. The study, taken as a whole, reports: Clonal expansion was seen in CD4+ and CD8+ blood T cells by week 6 at 0.1 to 3.0 mg/kg. Expanded clones tended on average to be more numerous among CD8+ T cells than CD4+.

Measured with immunoSEQ multiplex PCR; TCRdb has only the in-frame clones, and not every one. The sample has about 91,000 clones, 70% to 90% seen once. CDR1 SEHNR and CDR2 FQNEAQ come from the germline V gene (reference sequence). With 5 bases removed from V and 7 bases from J, the gap between germline ends came to 11 bases. There are 12 residues in the CDR3. The TCR originated in an adult with an advanced solid tumor such as melanoma, head and neck, liver or kidney cancer. The starting material was CD4+ or CD8+ T cells sorted from blood, obtained in a trial of the OX40 agonist ivuxolimab. This chain links TRBV7-9 with TRBJ2-5; the D is unclear. In DNA, the CDR3 is TGTGCCAGCAGCCCGAATGAGGTGACCCAGTACTTC. It is translated as CASSPNEVTQYF.